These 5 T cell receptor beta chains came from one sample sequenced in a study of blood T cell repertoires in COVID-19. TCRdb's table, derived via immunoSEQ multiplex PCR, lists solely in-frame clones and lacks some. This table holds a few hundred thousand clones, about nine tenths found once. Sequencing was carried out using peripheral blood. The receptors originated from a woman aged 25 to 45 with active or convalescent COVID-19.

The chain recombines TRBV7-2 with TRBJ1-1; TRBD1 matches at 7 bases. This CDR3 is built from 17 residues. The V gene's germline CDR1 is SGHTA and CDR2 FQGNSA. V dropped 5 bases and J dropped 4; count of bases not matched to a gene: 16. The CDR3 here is CASSVPGQTTMGTEAFF. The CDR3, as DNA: TGTGCCAGCAGCGTACCGGGACAGACGACCATGGGCACTGAAGCTTTCTTT.

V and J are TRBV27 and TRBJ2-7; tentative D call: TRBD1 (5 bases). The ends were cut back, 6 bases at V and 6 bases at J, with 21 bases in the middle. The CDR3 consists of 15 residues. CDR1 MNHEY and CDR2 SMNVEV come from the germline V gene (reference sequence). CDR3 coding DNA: TGTGCCAGCAGGCCCCTAGGCCAGGGCAGGTTCGAGCAGTACTTC. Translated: CASRPLGQGRFEQYF.

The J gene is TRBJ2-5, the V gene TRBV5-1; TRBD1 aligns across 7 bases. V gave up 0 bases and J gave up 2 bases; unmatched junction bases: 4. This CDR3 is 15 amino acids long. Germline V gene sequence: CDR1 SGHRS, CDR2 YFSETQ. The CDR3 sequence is CASSLEGANQETQYF. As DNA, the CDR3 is TGCGCCAGCAGCTTGGAGGGGGCGAATCAAGAGACCCAGTACTTC.

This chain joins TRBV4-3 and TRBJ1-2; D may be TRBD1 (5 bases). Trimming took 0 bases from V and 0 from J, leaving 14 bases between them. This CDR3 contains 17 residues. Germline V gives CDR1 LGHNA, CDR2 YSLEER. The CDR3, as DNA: TGCGCCAGCAGCCAAGATTTTAGGCAGGGTACTAACTATGGCTACACCTTC. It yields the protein CASSQDFRQGTNYGYTF.

The CDR3 DNA reads as TGCGCCAGCAGCCAAGACAGGACAGGGCTCTCCTACGAGCAGTACTTC. Translated: CASSQDRTGLSYEQYF. The V gene is TRBV4-3, the J gene TRBJ2-7; the match to TRBD1 covers 8 bases. The length of the CDR3 is 16 residues. Trimming removed 0 bases from V and 0 bases from J; junction bases left unmatched: 4. Germline V gives CDR1 LGHNA, CDR2 YSLEER.